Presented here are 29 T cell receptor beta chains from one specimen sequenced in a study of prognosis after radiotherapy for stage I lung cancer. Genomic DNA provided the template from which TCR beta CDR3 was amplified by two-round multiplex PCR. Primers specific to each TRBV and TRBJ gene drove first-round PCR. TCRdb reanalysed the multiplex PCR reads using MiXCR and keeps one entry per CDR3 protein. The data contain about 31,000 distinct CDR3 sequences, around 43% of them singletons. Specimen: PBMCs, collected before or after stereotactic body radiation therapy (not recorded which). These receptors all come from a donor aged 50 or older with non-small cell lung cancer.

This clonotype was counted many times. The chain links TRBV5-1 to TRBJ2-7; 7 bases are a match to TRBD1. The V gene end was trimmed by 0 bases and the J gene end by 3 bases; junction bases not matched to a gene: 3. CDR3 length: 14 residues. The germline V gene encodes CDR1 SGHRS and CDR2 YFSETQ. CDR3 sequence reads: CASSLGGTVYEQYF. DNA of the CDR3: TGCGCCAGCAGCTTGGGGGGGACAGTCTACGAGCAGTACTTC.

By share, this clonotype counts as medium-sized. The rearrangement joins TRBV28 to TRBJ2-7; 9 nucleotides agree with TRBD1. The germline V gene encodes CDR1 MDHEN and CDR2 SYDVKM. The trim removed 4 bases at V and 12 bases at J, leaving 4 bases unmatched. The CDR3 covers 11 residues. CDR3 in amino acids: CASSSRDRAYF. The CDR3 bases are TGTGCCAGCAGTTCACGGGACAGGGCGTACTTC.

The CDR3 spells CAWSPHREETQYF. CDR3 DNA sequence: TGTGCCTGGAGCCCTCACAGGGAAGAGACCCAGTACTTC. This chain joins TRBV30 and TRBJ2-5; maybe TRBD1 (6 bases). In germline, CDR1 is GTSNPN, CDR2 SVGIG (reference sequence). The CDR3 spans 13 residues. Between the trimmed V and J ends, which lost 3 bases and 3 bases, there was a span of 11 bases.

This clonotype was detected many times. CDR3 amino acids: CASSQGQGGNQPQHF. The CDR3, as DNA: TGCGCCAGCAGCCAAGGGCAGGGGGGCAATCAGCCCCAGCATTTT. The chain recombines TRBV4-1 with TRBJ1-5, with 7 bases lining up with TRBD1. Unmatched junction bases numbered 2, after V lost 1 base and J lost 2 bases. The CDR3 covers 15 residues. CDR1 and CDR2 (germline): MGHRA, YSYEKL.

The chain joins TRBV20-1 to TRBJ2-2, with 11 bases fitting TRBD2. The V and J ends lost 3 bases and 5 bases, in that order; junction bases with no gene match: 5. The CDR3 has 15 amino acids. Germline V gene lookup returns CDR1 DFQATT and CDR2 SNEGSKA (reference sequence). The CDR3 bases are TGCAGTGCTAGGACTAGCGGGACTGAGACCGGGGAGCTGTTTTTT. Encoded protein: CSARTSGTETGELFF.

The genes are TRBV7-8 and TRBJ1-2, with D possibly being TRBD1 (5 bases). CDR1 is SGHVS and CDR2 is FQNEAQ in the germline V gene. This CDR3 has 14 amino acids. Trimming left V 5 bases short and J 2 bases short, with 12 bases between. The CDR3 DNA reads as TGTGCCAGCAGCCCAACTGGACAAAACTATGGCTACACCTTC. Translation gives CASSPTGQNYGYTF.

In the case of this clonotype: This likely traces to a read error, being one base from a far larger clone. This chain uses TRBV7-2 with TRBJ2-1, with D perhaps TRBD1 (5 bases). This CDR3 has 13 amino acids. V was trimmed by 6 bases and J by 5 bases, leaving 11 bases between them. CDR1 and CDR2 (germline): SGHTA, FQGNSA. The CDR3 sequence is CASRHDSNNEQFF. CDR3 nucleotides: TGTGCCAGCAGACATGACAGTAACAATGAGCAGTTCTTC.

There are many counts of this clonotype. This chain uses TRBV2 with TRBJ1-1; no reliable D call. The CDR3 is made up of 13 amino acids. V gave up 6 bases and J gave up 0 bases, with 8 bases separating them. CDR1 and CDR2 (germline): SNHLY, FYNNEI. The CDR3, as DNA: TGTGCCAGCAGCCAAGAATTGAACACTGAAGCTTTCTTT. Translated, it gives CASSQELNTEAFF.

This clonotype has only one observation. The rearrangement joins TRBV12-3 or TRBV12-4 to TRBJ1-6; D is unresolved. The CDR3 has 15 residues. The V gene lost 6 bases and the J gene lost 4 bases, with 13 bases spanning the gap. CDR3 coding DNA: TGTGCCAGCAGCTCCCGGGCGACGTATAATTCACCCCTCCACTTT. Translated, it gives CASSSRATYNSPLHF.

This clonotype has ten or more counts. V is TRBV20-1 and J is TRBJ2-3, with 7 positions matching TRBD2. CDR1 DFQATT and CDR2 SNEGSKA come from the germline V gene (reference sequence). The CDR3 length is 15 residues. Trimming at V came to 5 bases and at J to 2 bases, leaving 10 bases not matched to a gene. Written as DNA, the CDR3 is TGCAGTGCTGCCATTCCTAGCGGCTCCACAGATACGCAGTATTTT. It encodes CSAAIPSGSTDTQYF.

The CDR3 nucleotides are TGTGCCAGCAGCTTTGTCCAGGGCGATACGCAGTATTTT. Translating gives CASSFVQGDTQYF. J is TRBJ2-3 and V is TRBV7-9, with D possibly matching TRBD1 (5 bases). Looked up from germline, CDR1 is SEHNR and CDR2 is FQNEAQ (reference sequence). The CDR3 totals 13 residues. V was clipped by 3 bases and J by 6 bases, with 10 bases between them.

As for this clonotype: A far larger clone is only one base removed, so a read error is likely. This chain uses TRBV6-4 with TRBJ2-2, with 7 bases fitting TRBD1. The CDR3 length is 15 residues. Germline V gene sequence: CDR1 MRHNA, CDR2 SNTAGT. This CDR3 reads CASTYDRANTVELFF. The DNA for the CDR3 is TGTGCCAGCACTTACGACAGGGCGAACACCGTGGAGCTGTTTTTT.

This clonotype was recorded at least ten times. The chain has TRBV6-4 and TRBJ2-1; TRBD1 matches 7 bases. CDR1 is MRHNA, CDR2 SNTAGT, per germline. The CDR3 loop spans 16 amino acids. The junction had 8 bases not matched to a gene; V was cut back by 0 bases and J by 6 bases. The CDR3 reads CASSDSRQGVPNEQFF. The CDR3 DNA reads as TGTGCCAGCAGTGACTCGCGACAGGGAGTACCCAATGAGCAGTTCTTC.

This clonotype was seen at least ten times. CDR3 coding DNA: TGTGCCAGCAGCCCACCGGGGGCCCGATACGAGCAGTACTTC. Translated, it gives CASSPPGARYEQYF. The V and J genes are TRBV14 and TRBJ2-7; the D gene could be TRBD1 or TRBD2 (6 bases each). Per germline, CDR1 SGHDN and CDR2 FVKESK. The CDR3 has 14 residues. The germline V and J ends were trimmed by 4 bases and 4 bases, with 14 bases remaining between them.

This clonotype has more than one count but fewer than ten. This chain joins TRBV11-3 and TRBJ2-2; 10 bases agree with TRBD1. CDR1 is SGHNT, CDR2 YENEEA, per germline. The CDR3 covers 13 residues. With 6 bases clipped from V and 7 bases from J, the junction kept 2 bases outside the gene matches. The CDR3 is CASRTGGFGELFF. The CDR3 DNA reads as TGTGCCAGCAGGACAGGGGGCTTCGGGGAGCTGTTTTTT.

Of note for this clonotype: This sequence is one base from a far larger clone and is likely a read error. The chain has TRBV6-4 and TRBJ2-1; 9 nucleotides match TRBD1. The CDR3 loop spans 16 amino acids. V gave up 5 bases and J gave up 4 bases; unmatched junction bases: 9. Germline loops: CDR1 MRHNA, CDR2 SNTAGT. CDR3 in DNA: TGTGCCAGCAGTTCAACGCCCGGGACAGGGTACAATGAGCAGTTCTTC. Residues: CASSSTPGTGYNEQFF.

The CDR3 loop is CASSLGQFSSYNEQFF. The CDR3 DNA reads as TGTGCCAGCAGCTTGGGCCAGTTTAGCTCCTACAATGAGCAGTTCTTC. J is TRBJ2-1 and V is TRBV5-8; no clear D gene. The CDR3 is 16 residues long. Trimming shortened V by 0 bases and J by 0 bases, and 10 bases separated the two germline ends. Per germline, CDR1 SGHTS and CDR2 YDEGEE.

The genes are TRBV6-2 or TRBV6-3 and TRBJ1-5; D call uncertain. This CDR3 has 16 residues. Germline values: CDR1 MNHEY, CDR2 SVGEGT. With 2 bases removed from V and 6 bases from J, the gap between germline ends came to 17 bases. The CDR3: CASSYLDDYYTQPQHF. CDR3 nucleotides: TGTGCCAGCAGTTACCTGGACGATTACTATACTCAGCCCCAGCATTTT.

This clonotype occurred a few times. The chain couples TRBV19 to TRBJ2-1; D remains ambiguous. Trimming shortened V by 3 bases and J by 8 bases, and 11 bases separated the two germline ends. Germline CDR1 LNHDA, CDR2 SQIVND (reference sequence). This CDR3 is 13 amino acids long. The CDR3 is CASSIQVGDEQFF. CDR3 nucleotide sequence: TGTGCCAGTAGTATCCAAGTGGGTGATGAGCAGTTCTTC.

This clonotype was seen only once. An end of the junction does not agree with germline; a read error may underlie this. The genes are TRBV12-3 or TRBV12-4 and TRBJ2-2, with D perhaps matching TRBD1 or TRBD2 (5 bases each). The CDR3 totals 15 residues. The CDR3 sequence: CVSRDETWDSAELFF. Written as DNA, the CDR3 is TGTGTCAGCAGGGACGAGACATGGGATTCTGCGGAGCTGTTTTTT.

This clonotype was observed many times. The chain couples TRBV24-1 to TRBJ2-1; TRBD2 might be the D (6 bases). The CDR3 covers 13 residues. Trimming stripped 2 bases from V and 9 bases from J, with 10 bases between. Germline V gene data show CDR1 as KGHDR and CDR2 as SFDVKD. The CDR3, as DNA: TGTGCCACCAGTGATTCGCCGGGACTTGAGCAGTTCTTC. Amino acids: CATSDSPGLEQFF.

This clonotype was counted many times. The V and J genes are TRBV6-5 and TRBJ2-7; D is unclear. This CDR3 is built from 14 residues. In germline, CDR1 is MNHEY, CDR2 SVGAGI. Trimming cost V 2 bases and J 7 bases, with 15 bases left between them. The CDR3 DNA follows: TGTGCCAGCAGTTACACTTCGACGTTGAGTGAGCAGTACTTC. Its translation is CASSYTSTLSEQYF.

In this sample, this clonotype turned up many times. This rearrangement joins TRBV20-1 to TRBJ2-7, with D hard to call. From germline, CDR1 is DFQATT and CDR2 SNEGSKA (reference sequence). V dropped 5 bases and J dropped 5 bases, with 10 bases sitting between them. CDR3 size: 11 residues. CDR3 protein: CSASTRHEQYF. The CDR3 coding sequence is TGCAGTGCTTCGACTCGTCACGAGCAGTACTTC.

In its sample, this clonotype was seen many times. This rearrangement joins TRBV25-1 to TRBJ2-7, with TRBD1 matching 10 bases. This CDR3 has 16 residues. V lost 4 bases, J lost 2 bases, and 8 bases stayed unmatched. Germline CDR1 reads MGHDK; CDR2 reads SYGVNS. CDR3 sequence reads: CASSVGVGTGAYEQYF. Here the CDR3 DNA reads TGTGCCAGCAGTGTTGGAGTGGGGACAGGGGCCTACGAGCAGTACTTC.

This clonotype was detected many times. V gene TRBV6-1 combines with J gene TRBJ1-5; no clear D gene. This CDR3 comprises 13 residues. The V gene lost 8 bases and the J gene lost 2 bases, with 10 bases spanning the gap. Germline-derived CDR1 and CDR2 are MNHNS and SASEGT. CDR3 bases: TGTGCCAGCGGGTGGTTAGGCAATCAGCCCCAGCATTTT. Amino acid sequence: CASGWLGNQPQHF.

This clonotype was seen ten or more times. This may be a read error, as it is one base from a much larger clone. The CDR3 sequence is CSARGQRDYGQYF. CDR3 sequence (DNA): TGCAGTGCTAGGGGACAGAGAGACTACGGGCAGTACTTC. V gene TRBV20-1 combines with J gene TRBJ2-7; TRBD1 matches at 7 bases. The CDR3 is made up of 13 amino acids. From germline, CDR1 is DFQATT and CDR2 SNEGSKA (reference sequence).

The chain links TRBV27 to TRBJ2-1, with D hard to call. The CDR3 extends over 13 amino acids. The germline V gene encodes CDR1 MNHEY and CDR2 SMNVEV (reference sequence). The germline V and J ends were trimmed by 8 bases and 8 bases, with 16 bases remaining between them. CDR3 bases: TGTGCCAGCCGTTGGGCGAGAACGTATGAGCAGTTCTTC. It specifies CASRWARTYEQFF.

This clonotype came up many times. CDR3 bases: TGCAGTGCTAGAGATAGAACAGGGAAGACTGAAGCTTTCTTT. It encodes CSARDRTGKTEAFF. V is TRBV20-1 and J is TRBJ1-1, with D perhaps matching TRBD1 (6 bases). CDR1 is DFQATT and CDR2 is SNEGSKA in the germline V gene (reference sequence). Trimming took off 0 bases at V and 5 bases at J, with 13 bases between the two ends. The CDR3 has 14 residues.

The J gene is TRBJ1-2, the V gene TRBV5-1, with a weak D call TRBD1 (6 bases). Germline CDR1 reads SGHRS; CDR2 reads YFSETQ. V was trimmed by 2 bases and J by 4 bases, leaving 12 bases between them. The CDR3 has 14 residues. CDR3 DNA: TGCGCCAGCAGCTTTAATGACAGGATCTATGGCTACACCTTC. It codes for CASSFNDRIYGYTF.